This entry features one T cell receptor (beta chain) sequence. This clone is a singleton in its sample. Its target antigen remains unknown. Within one base of it there is no much larger clone, and no base qualities were kept. The source of the sample is a study of chemoradiotherapy in HPV16-positive cancers (dated by TCRdb to between 2022 and 2023). With regard to the full study: Candidate HPV-specific T-cell clones and common TCR motifs were defined by functional T-cell assays performed on cells from two HPV16-positive patients. The study asked whether T-cell immunity to the HPV oncoproteins E6 and E7 changes during chemoradiotherapy and whether this immunity affects survival. The candidate HPV-specific TCRs and motifs were subsequently tracked in TCR repertoires obtained from roughly 90 patients with HPV-related cancers. What the authors observed across the whole study: In HPV16-positive patients, expansion of HPV-responsive T cells during chemoradiotherapy was found to be associated with improved recurrence-free survival. Only two HPV16-positive patients were used to derive the functional definition of HPV-specific T cells, and the survival association was reported for HPV16-positive patients. Expansion of candidate HPV-specific clones and E7-related TCR motifs was observed in the tumor microenvironment during treatment, whereas no such expansion was observed for non-HPV-specific T cells.

Relative to germline, V is missing 3 bases and J is missing 5 bases, with 1 base of the junction outside any gene match. Inclusive of the bounding cysteine and phenylalanine, the CDR3 is 13 residues long. Only the CDR3 part of the read is kept: 39 bases, read in frame from the first base. The germline V gene encodes CDR1 MDHEN and CDR2 SYDVKM. The library was built by means of the immunoSEQ multiplex PCR assay. TCRdb obtained this table from immuneACCESS and retained in-frame rearrangements with V and J assigned. These tables miss some clones; where compared with another copy, unresolved V genes account for less than half of the shortfall, and the remainder is unexplained. This sample gives 25,000 to 30,000 clones in total; over 85% of them show up just once. Approximately 18% of the sample lies in the top ten. Repertoires were sampled repeatedly over the course of chemoradiotherapy so that clonal expansion in the tumor microenvironment could be followed.

The chain links TRBV28 with TRBJ2-7, with 10 junctional bases fitting TRBD2. The sequencing here drew on blood, taken from a patient who underwent chemoradiotherapy. This TCR derives from a human donor with HPV-associated anogenital cancer. CDR3 region: CASSFTSGNEQYF. The DNA sequence is given as TGTGCCAGCAGTTTTACTAGCGGGAACGAGCAGTACTTC.